This T cell receptor beta chain was sequenced in a study of T cell repertoires in cytomegalovirus infection. About the research overall: Both recently identified HLA-C-restricted and well-studied HLA-B-restricted CMV epitopes were used in the study. Shared public TCR beta signatures pointed to both CMV infection and a matching HLA type. Study-wide points: Within the response measured ex vivo, HLA-C-restricted CMV-specific TCR beta clonotypes were dominant. Carriage of CMV together with the relevant HLA was identifiable through cumulative public TCR beta family frequency.

The CDR3 extends over 14 amino acids. Germline V lookup: CDR1 SGDLS, CDR2 YYNGEE. V lost 0 bases and J lost 12; bases outside the gene matches: 6. TCRdb fed the reads into MiXCR, producing one record per CDR3 protein. The table lists roughly 500,000 distinct CDR3 sequences, 30% to 40% of them singletons. Note on this clonotype: Antigen unknown.

The input for sequencing was cultured PBMCs, taken from culture after CMV antigen stimulation. This clonotype was obtained from a human donor in good health (CMV status not recorded). Some clones in this sample may be carry-over from other donors' samples. This chain links TRBV9 with TRBJ2-1; TRBD2 aligns across 10 bases. CDR3 in amino acids: CASSVGLAGDPQFF. CDR3 nucleotide sequence: TGTGCCAGCAGCGTAGGCCTAGCGGGAGACCCGCAGTTCTTC. Supplemented by reference TRBV9 and TRBJ2-1, the full variable domain reads DSGVTQTPKHLITATGQRVTLRCSPRSGDLSVYWYQQSLDQGLQFLIQYYNGEERAKGNILERFSAQQFPDLHSELNLSSLELGDSALYFCASSVGLAGDPQFFGPGTRLTVL.